This T cell receptor beta chain emerged from a study of radiation and T cells in renal cell carcinoma (dated by TCRdb to 2020 to 2022). Study-level background: Samples were obtained from a clinical trial, in which 15 Gy stereotactic body radiation therapy was delivered to primary renal cell carcinomas and nephrectomy was performed 4 weeks later. Across all 50 or so samples, under 4,500,000 unique CDR3 nucleotide sequences, encoding 2,658,974 unique CDR3 amino acid sequences, were identified. In total, almost 55 samples, comprising 26 tumors and around 27 peripheral blood samples, were subjected to TCR beta sequencing. Results the study describes overall, beyond this receptor: An increase in top tumor clonotypes in blood was observed from baseline to 2 weeks post-radiation, followed by contraction by 4 weeks, which was taken to suggest transient expansion of tumor-resident clones. Because pretreatment tumor biopsies were not available, the baseline intratumoral presence of clonotypes could not be determined. Dynamics of the blood repertoire were not tracked past 4 weeks after treatment. The single-armed trial design could not address effects of radiation dose or scheduling on the TCR repertoire.

In regard to this clone: Its antigen is currently not known. Per-nucleotide qualities are absent, and no much larger clonotype sits a single base away.

The time point label of this sample denotes: baseline pretreatment blood. The treatment or condition label for this specimen denotes: 15 Gy SBRT to primary tumor, nephrectomy 4 weeks later. To track tumor-enriched clonotypes, serial peripheral blood was sampled from radiation-treated patients at baseline and at 2 weeks and 4 weeks after SBRT. Every patient had renal cell carcinoma of clear cell pathology. Genomic DNA for TCR sequencing was prepared using the QIAamp DNA Blood Mini Kit (Qiagen). The analyses included just those samples that passed every quality control check. Following the manufacturer's recommendations, the immunoSEQ kit was used to generate TCR beta libraries from genomic DNA. Library preparation used a first multiplex PCR with proprietary primers, then a second PCR adding unique barcodes, with bead cleanups after each round. A kit-provided positive control reaction and a negative control reaction were included in every sample batch. The final libraries were assessed on an Agilent 4200 TapeStation D1000 ScreenTape, pooled by volume, and quantified by qPCR. Sequencing was performed on an Illumina NextSeq500 using a MidOutput 150-cycle cartridge, with 156 Read1 cycles, 15 Index1 cycles, and the kit custom primers. The pooled library was loaded at roughly 1 pM with approximately 18% PhiX control spiked in. In the source study's methods: Vendor-processed data were analyzed in R, with a clonotype defined as all T cells sharing the same CDR3 nucleotide sequence. In the clone abundance analyses, frequencies in each sample were normalized to that sample's 10,000 most abundant clones. Before analysis, public T cell clones were removed, and these numbered fewer than six per sample on average. Tumor-enriched clonotypes and baseline blood-enriched clonotypes were defined as those with an abundance difference of at least 32-fold between compartments. A beta-binomial differential abundance model was applied to find clonotypes that expanded or contracted between blood time points. Tumor-blood repertoire similarity was measured with the Baroni-Urbani and Buser coefficient, and group comparisons used two-tailed Wilcoxon tests in R. Sourced from immuneACCESS, this table was stored by TCRdb with only in-frame sequences that have V and J called. A share of the clones is absent; for the studies checked, an unresolved V gene accounts for under half, and the remainder has no known explanation. That table supplies the V and J calls and clone size; D and trimming were determined from the DNA. Across this sample there are around 140,000 clones, with about 87% seen only once. The ten top clones hold 4.1% of the sample.

The sequence derives from a woman in her 70s with renal cell carcinoma. The sequencing here drew on blood, taken from a patient whose treatment included radiotherapy and nephrectomy.

The CDR3 region: CASSSQGNYGYTF. The sequenced DNA is TGTGCCAGCAGCTCGCAGGGGAACTATGGCTACACCTTC. The chain was built from TRBV11-2 and TRBJ1-2; the D region possibly corresponds to TRBD1 (6 bases align). The cysteine opens and the phenylalanine closes a CDR3 of 13 amino acids. CDR3 DNA is the only sequence kept; it has 39 bases, read in frame from the first base. The V and J ends are trimmed by 4 bases and 2 bases, leaving 8 bases between them. Sequences SGHAT (CDR1) and FQNNGV (CDR2) are obtained from the germline V gene.